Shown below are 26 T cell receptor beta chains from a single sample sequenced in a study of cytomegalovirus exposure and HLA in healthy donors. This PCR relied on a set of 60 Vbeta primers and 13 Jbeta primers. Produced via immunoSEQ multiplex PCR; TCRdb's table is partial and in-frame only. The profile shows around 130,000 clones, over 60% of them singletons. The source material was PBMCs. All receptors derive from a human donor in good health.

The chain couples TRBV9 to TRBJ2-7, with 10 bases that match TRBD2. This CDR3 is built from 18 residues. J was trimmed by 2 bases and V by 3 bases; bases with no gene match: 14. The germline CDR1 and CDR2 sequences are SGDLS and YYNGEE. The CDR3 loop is CASSERGLAGELPYEQYF. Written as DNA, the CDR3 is TGTGCCAGCAGCGAAAGGGGTCTAGCGGGGGAACTCCCCTACGAGCAGTACTTC. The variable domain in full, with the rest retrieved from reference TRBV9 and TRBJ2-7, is DSGVTQTPKHLITATGQRVTLRCSPRSGDLSVYWYQQSLDQGLQFLIQYYNGEERAKGNILERFSAQQFPDLHSELNLSSLELGDSALYFCASSERGLAGELPYEQYFGPGTRLTVT.

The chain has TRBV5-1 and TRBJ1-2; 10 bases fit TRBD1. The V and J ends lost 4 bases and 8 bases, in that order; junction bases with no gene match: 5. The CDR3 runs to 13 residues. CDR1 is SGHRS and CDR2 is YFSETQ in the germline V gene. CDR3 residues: CASSPTGGWGYTF. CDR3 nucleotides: TGCGCCAGCAGCCCGACAGGGGGCTGGGGCTACACCTTC.

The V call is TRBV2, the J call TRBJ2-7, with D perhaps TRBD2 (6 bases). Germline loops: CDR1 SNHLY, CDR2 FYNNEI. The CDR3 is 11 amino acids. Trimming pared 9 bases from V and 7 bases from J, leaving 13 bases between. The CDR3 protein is CASLLAREQYF. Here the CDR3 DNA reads TGTGCCAGTTTGCTAGCGAGGGAGCAGTACTTC.

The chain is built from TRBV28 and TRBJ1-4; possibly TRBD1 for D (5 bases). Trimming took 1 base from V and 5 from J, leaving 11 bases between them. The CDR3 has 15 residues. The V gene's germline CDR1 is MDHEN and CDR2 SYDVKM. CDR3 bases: TGTGCCAGCAGTTTATCCGACAGATTCAATGAAAAACTGTTTTTT. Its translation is CASSLSDRFNEKLFF.

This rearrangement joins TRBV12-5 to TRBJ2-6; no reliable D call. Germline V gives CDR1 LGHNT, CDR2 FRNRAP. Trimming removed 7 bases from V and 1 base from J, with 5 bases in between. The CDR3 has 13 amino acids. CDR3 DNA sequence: TGTGCTAGTGCCCCATCTGGGGCCAACGTCCTGACTTTC. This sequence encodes CASAPSGANVLTF.

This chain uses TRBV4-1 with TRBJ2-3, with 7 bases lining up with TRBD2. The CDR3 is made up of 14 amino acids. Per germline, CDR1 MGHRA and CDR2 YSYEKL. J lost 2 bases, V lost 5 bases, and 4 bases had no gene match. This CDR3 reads CASSASGATDTQYF. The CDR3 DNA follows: TGCGCCAGCAGCGCCAGCGGGGCCACAGATACGCAGTATTTT.

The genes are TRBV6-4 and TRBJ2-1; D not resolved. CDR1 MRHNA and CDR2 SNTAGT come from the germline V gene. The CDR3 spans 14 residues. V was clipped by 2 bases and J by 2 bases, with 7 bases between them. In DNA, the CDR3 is TGTGCCAGCAGTGACGGCGCGGCCTACAATGAGCAGTTCTTC. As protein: CASSDGAAYNEQFF.

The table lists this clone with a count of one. The CDR3 DNA reads TGTGCCAGCAGTGATTTTGGGGCCCCTGGAAACACCATATATTTT. It translates to CASSDFGAPGNTIYF. The chain links TRBV6-1 to TRBJ1-3; a possible D gene is TRBD1 (5 bases). This CDR3 region has 15 residues. Germline loops: CDR1 MNHNS, CDR2 SASEGT. The V end was cut by 3 bases, the J end by 2 bases, with 11 bases between.

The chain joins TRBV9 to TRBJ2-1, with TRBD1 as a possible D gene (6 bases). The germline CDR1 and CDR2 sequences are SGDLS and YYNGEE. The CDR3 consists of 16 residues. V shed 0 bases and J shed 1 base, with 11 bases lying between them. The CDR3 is CASSVEGVRSYNEQFF. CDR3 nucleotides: TGTGCCAGCAGCGTAGAGGGGGTTCGTTCCTACAATGAGCAGTTCTTC.

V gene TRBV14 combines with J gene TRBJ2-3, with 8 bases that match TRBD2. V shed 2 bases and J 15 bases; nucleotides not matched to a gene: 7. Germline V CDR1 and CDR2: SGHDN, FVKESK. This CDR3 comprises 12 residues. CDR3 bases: TGTGCCAGCAGCCAATCCGGGACTAGTGGATATTTT. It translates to CASSQSGTSGYF. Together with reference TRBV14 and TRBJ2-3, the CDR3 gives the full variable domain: EAGVTQFPSHSVIEKGQTVTLRCDPISGHDNLYWYRRVMGKEIKFLLHFVKESKQDESGMPNNRFLAERTGGTYSTLKVQPAELEDSGVYFCASSQSGTSGYFGPGTRLTVL.

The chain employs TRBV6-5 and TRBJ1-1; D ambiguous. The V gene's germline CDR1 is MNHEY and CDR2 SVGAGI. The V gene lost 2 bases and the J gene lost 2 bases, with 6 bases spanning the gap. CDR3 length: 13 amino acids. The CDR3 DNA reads TGTGCCAGCAGTTACGTGGCTAACACTGAAGCTTTCTTT. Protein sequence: CASSYVANTEAFF.

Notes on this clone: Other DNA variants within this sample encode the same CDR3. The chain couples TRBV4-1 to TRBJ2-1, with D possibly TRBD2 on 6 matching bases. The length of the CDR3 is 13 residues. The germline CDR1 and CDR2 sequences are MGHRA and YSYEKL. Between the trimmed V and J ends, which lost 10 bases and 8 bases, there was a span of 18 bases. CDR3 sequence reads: CATRLVGGDEQFF. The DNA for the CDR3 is TGCGCCACCCGACTAGTAGGAGGGGATGAGCAGTTCTTC.

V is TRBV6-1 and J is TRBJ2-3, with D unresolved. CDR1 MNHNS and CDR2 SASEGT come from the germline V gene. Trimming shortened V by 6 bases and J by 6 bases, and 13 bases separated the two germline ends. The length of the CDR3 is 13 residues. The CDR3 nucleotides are TGTGCCAGCAGGCCAGGTTGGGCGGATACGCAGTATTTT. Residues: CASRPGWADTQYF.

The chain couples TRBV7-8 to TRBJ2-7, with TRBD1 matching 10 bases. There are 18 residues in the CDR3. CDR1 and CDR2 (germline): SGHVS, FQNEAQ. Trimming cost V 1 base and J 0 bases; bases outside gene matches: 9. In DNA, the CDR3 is TGTGCCAGCAGCTTAGGGGACAGGGGTAGGGGTCCCTCCTACGAGCAGTACTTC. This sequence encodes CASSLGDRGRGPSYEQYF.

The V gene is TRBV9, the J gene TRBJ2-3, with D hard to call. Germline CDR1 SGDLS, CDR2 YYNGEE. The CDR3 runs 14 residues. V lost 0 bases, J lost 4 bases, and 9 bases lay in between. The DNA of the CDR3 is TGTGCCAGCAGCGTAGACGTCGGAGCAGATACGCAGTATTTT. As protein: CASSVDVGADTQYF.

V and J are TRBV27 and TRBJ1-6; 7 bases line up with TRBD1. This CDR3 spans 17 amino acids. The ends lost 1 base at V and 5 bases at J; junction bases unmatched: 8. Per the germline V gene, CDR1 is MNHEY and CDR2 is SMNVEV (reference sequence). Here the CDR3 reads CASSLLTGNHHNSPLHF. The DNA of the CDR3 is TGTGCCAGCAGTTTATTGACAGGGAACCATCATAATTCACCCCTCCACTTT.

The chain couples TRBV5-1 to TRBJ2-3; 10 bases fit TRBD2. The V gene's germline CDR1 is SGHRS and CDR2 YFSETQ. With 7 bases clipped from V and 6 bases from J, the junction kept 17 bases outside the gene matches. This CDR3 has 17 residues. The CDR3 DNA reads TGCGCCAGCTGCCTCCCTAGCGGGGGAACCCCTCCGGATACGCAGTATTTT. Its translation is CASCLPSGGTPPDTQYF.

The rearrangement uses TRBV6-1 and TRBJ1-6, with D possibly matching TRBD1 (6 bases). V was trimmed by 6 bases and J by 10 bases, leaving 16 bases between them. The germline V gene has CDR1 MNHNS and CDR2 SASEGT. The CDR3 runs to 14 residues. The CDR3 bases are TGTGCCAGCAGATTCTGGACAGCAGGATCACCCCTCCACTTT. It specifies CASRFWTAGSPLHF.

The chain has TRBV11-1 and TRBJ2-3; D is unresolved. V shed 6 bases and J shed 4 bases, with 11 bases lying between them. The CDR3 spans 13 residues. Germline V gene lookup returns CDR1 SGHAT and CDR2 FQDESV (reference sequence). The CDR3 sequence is CASSFPGADTQYF. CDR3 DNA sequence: TGTGCCAGCAGTTTCCCAGGTGCAGATACGCAGTATTTT.

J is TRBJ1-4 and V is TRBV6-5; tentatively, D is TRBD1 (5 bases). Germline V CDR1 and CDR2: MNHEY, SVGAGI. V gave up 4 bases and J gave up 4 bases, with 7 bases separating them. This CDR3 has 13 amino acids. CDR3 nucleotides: TGTGCCAGCAGTTCAGGGTTTAATGAAAAACTGTTTTTT. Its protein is CASSSGFNEKLFF.

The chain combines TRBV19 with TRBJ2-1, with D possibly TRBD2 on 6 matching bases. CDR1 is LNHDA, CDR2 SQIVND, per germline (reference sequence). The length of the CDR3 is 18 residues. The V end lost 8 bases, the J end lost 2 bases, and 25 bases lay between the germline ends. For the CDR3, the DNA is TGTGCCAGTTCAGTGGGACTCTTCGCCCCGGGCCCCTACAATGAGCAGTTCTTC. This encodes CASSVGLFAPGPYNEQFF. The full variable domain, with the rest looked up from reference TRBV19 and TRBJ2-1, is DGGITQSPKYLFRKEGQNVTLSCEQNLNHDAMYWYRQDPGQGLRLIYYSQIVNDFQKGDIAEGYSVSREKKESFPLTVTSAQKNPTAFYLCASSVGLFAPGPYNEQFFGPGTRLTVL.

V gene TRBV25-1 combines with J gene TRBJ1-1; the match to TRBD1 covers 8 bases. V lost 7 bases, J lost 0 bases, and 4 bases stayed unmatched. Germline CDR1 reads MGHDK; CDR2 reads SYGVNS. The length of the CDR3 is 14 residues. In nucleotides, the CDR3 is TGTGCCAGCACGTGGACAGGGATGAACACTGAAGCTTTCTTT. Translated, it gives CASTWTGMNTEAFF.

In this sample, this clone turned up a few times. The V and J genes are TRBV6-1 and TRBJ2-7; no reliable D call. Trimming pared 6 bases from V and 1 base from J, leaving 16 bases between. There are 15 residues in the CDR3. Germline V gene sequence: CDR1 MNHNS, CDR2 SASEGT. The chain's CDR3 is CASRMTPLGSYEQYF. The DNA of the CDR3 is TGTGCCAGCAGGATGACACCCCTTGGGTCCTACGAGCAGTACTTC.

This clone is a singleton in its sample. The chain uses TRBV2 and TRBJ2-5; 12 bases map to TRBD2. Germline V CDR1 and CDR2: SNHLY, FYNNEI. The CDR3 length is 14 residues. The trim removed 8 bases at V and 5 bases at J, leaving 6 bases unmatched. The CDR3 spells CASGRLAGGETQYF. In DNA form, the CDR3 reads TGTGCCAGCGGCCGTCTAGCGGGGGGGGAGACCCAGTACTTC. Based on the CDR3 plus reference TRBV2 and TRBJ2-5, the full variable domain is EPEVTQTPSHQVTQMGQEVILRCVPISNHLYFYWYRQILGQKVEFLVSFYNNEISEKSEIFDDQFSVERPDGSNFTLKIRSTKLEDSAMYFCASGRLAGGETQYFGPGTRLLVL.

This CDR3 is CASSLGGLVYGYTF. In nucleotides, the CDR3 is TGTGCCAGCAGCTTAGGTGGACTGGTCTATGGCTACACCTTC. The chain recombines TRBV13 with TRBJ1-2, with D uncertain. Germline CDR1 reads PRHDT; CDR2 reads FYEKMQ (reference sequence). With 0 bases removed from V and 4 bases from J, the gap between germline ends came to 9 bases. CDR3 length: 14 residues.

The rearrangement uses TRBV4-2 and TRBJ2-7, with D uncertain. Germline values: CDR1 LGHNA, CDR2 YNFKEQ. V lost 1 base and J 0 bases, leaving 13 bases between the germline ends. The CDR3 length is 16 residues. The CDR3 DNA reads TGTGCCAGCAGCCAAGTGGGTCAGGCTTACTCCTACGAGCAGTACTTC. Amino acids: CASSQVGQAYSYEQYF.